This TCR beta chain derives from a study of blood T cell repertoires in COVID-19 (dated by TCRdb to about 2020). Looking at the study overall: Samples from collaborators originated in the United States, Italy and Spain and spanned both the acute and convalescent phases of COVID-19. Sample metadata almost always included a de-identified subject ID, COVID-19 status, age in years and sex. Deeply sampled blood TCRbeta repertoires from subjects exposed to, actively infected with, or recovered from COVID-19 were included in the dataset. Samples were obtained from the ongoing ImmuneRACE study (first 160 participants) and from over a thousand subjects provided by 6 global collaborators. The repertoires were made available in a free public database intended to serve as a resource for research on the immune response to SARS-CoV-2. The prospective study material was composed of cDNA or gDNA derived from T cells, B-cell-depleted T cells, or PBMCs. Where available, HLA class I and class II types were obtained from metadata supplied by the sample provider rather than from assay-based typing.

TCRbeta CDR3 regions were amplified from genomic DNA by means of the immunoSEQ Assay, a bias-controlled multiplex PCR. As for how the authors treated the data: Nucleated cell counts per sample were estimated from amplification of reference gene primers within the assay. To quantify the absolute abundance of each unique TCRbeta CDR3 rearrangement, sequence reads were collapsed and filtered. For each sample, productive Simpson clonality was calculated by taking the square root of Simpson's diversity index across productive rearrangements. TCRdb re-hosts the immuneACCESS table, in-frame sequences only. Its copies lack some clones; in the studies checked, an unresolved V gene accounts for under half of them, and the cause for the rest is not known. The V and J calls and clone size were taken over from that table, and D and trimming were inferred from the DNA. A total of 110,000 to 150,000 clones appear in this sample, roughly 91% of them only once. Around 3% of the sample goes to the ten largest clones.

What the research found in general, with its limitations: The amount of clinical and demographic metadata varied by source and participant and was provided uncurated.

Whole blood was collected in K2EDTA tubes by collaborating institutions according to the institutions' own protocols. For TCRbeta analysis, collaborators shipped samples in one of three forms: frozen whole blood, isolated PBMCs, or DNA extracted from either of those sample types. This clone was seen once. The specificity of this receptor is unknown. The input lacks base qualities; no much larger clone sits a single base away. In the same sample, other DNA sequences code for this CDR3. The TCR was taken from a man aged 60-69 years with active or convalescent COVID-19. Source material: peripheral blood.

The CDR3 sequence is CASSLGQGNYGYTF. DNA sequence: TGTGCCAGCAGCTTGGGGCAGGGGAACTATGGCTACACCTTC. The rearranged segments are TRBV7-9 and TRBJ1-2; 6 matching bases give a weak D call of TRBD1. V lost 3 bases and J lost 2 bases; the stretch between them is 10 bases long. The germline V gene (reference sequence) provides CDR1 SEHNR and CDR2 FQNEAQ. The CDR3 measures 14 amino acids from cysteine to phenylalanine. The CDR3 DNA has 42 bases and is translated from base 1.